Following are 12 T cell receptor beta chains from one sample sequenced in a study of blood T cell repertoires in COVID-19. The method was immunoSEQ multiplex PCR; TCRdb's version includes in-frame clones alone and lacks a portion of them. The data contain approximately 200,000 clones, approximately 89% of them singletons. Sequenced sample: PBMCs or T cells enriched from blood (not recorded which). These receptors came from a woman in her thirties who had been exposed to COVID-19.

The V and J genes are TRBV5-1 and TRBJ2-2; 10 bases are a match to TRBD2. The V and J ends lost 0 bases and 3 bases, in that order; junction bases with no gene match: 23. Germline V CDR1 and CDR2: SGHRS, YFSETQ. This CDR3 contains 23 residues. The CDR3 DNA sequence: TGCGCCAGCAGCTTGGTACAGGGTCGAGTAGCGGGAGGTTTTGCCATGGACACCGGGGAGCTGTTTTTT. This encodes CASSLVQGRVAGGFAMDTGELFF.

V usage is TRBV2 and J usage is TRBJ2-3; 14 bases align to TRBD2. CDR3 length: 15 residues. Trimming at V came to 11 bases and at J to 4 bases, leaving 8 bases not matched to a gene. Germline V lookup: CDR1 SNHLY, CDR2 FYNNEI. Written as DNA, the CDR3 is TGTGCCGGAGGACTAGCGGGAGGTCTTGCAGATACGCAGTATTTT. It specifies CAGGLAGGLADTQYF.

This clone was picked up one time. The chain links TRBV24-1 to TRBJ2-1; a possible D gene is TRBD2 (6 bases). This CDR3 has 14 residues. Deletions cut 5 bases from V and 6 bases from J, with 13 bases between. Germline CDR1 reads KGHDR; CDR2 reads SFDVKD. DNA of the CDR3: TGTGCCACCAGTGTCGGGAGTCCAAGCAATGAGCAGTTCTTC. Its protein is CATSVGSPSNEQFF.

This clone was seen more than once but under ten times. This chain connects TRBV6-5 to TRBJ1-2; 7 positions agree with TRBD1. V was clipped by 2 bases and J by 8 bases; unmatched bases: 8. Germline V gene sequence: CDR1 MNHEY, CDR2 SVGAGI. This CDR3 spans 14 amino acids. The CDR3, as DNA: TGTGCCAGCAGTTACGACGACAGGGTCTACGGCTACACCTTC. Translated: CASSYDDRVYGYTF.

This clone was observed a few times. This rearrangement joins TRBV12-3 or TRBV12-4 to TRBJ1-1; D uncertain. This CDR3 comprises 12 residues. V was shortened by 7 bases and J by 4 bases, with 10 bases between the two germline ends. The CDR3 DNA follows: TGTGCCAGCAATGTTCTAGGCACTGAAGCTTTCTTT. It yields the protein CASNVLGTEAFF.

The chain links TRBV12-5 to TRBJ2-2; 8 bases line up with TRBD1. V shed 2 bases, J shed 6 bases, and the junction held 14 bases outside the gene matches. Germline CDR1 and CDR2: LGHNT and FRNRAP. The CDR3 is made up of 18 amino acids. The CDR3 DNA sequence: TGTGCTAGTGGTTTGAGGAGGTGGGGGCAGGGGGCACCCGGGGAGCTGTTTTTT. Translating it yields CASGLRRWGQGAPGELFF.

The V call is TRBV4-1, the J call TRBJ2-3; D is ambiguous. The CDR3 has 12 residues. Germline CDR1 is MGHRA and CDR2 is YSYEKL. The germline V and J ends were trimmed by 1 base and 5 bases, with 4 bases remaining between them. The CDR3 spells CASSQGLDTQYF. In DNA, the CDR3 is TGCGCCAGCAGCCAAGGGCTAGATACGCAGTATTTT.

The gene calls are TRBV23-1 and TRBJ1-5; possible D gene TRBD1, 5 bases. TRBV23-1 is treated as an ORF (open reading frame) with a function not yet certain. This CDR3 comprises 14 residues. V shed 4 bases and J shed 7 bases, with 14 bases lying between them. This CDR3 reads CASSPGEDRQPQHF. The DNA of the CDR3 is TGCGCCAGCAGTCCGGGGGAGGATCGGCAGCCCCAGCATTTT.

The J gene is TRBJ2-3, the V gene TRBV11-2, with D possibly being TRBD2 (6 bases). V gave up 5 bases and J gave up 1 base, with 22 bases separating them. This CDR3 region has 18 residues. Germline CDR1 reads SGHAT; CDR2 reads FQNNGV. DNA of the CDR3: TGTGCCAGCAGCCCCTACCGGGAACTTGGAGGGGGCACAGATACGCAGTATTTT. As protein: CASSPYRELGGGTDTQYF.

This clone was picked up a small number of times. The chain carries TRBV10-3 and TRBJ1-5; 9 bases are a match to TRBD1. The junction had 10 bases not matched to a gene; V was cut back by 4 bases and J by 3 bases. This CDR3 is 17 amino acids long. Per the germline V gene, CDR1 is ENHRY and CDR2 is SYGVKD. The CDR3 protein is CAISGPGQGGNNQPQHF. The CDR3 DNA follows: TGTGCCATCAGTGGGCCGGGACAGGGAGGTAACAATCAGCCCCAGCATTTT.

The chain uses TRBV9 and TRBJ1-6; D is possibly TRBD1 (5 bases). Germline assignment: CDR1 SGDLS and CDR2 YYNGEE. The CDR3 runs 15 residues. The V end was cut by 0 bases, the J end by 9 bases, with 13 bases between. This CDR3 is CASSVDQGSGSPLHF. In DNA form, the CDR3 reads TGTGCCAGCAGCGTAGATCAGGGTTCCGGTTCACCCCTCCACTTT.

This clone was seen just once. J is TRBJ2-1 and V is TRBV5-6; 12 bases are shared with TRBD2. This CDR3 contains 17 residues. With 1 base clipped from V and 5 bases from J, the junction kept 7 bases outside the gene matches. CDR1 and CDR2 from the germline V gene are SGHDT and YYEEEE. The CDR3 loop reads CASSLFLRLAGDNEQFF. The CDR3 nucleotides read TGTGCCAGCAGCTTGTTTCTCCGACTAGCGGGAGACAATGAGCAGTTCTTC.